A selection of T cell receptor beta chains follows, all from one sample in a study of T-cell memory formation after mild COVID-19. TCRdb called the 5' RACE reads again in MiXCR, with one record for every CDR3 protein. The sample lists over 45,000 distinct CDR3 sequences; about 30% were seen once. The sequenced material came from PBMCs or a T cell subset sorted from them (not recorded which). These receptors came from a man in his late teens or twenties who had mild COVID-19 (a few samples of this study predate the infection). Cell type and time point are not known. The CDR3 runs from the conserved cysteine through the conserved F or W. Each record gives: D gene, V gene, J gene, clone size, CDR3 protein, CDR3 DNA. A D gene is named only where the DNA matches it firmly. Size is stated for part of the rows, as once, few or many counts, or as a class when the clone is expanded.

>TRBD1|TRBV5-6|TRBJ1-6|-
CASSPGQGYSPLHF
TGTGCCAGCAGCCCGGGACAGGGCTATTCACCCCTCCACTTT
>TRBD1|TRBV7-9|TRBJ2-7|few
CASSRTGGAIHEQYF
TGTGCCAGCAGTCGAACAGGGGGAGCTATCCACGAGCAGTACTTC
>-|TRBV5-4|TRBJ2-2|-
CASSLVGTGELFF
TGTGCCAGCAGCTTGGTGGGAACCGGGGAGCTGTTTTTT
>-|TRBV14|TRBJ2-1|few
CASSQVPSLSYNEQFF
TGTGCCAGCAGCCAAGTCCCTAGTCTGTCCTACAATGAGCAGTTCTTC
>-|TRBV20-1|TRBJ2-7|-
CSARRAVGYEQYF
TGCAGTGCTAGAAGGGCAGTTGGCTACGAGCAGTACTTC
>TRBD2|TRBV4-3|TRBJ2-1|-
CASSPGLVRDEQFF
TGCGCCAGCAGCCCGGGACTAGTTCGCGATGAGCAGTTCTTC
>-|TRBV7-2|TRBJ2-1|few
CASSLKGRSYNEQFF
TGTGCCAGCAGCTTAAAGGGTCGCTCCTACAATGAGCAGTTCTTC
>-|TRBV19|TRBJ1-2|-
CASTSFRADYGYTF
TGTGCCAGTACTTCTTTCCGGGCAGACTATGGCTACACCTTC
>-|TRBV12-3/TRBV12-4|TRBJ2-3|few
CASSRGVSWDTQYF
TGTGCCAGCAGCCGAGGGGTGTCCTGGGATACGCAGTATTTT
>-|TRBV6-6|TRBJ2-3|-
CASSNGGSDTQYF
TGTGCCAGCAGCAACGGGGGTTCAGATACGCAGTATTTT
>-|TRBV4-3|TRBJ2-7|-
CASSLLRGVSYEQYF
TGCGCCAGCAGCCTCCTGAGAGGGGTGAGCTACGAGCAGTACTTC
>-|TRBV5-1|TRBJ2-2|few
CASSFMRPTGELFF
TGCGCCAGCAGCTTCATGCGTCCGACCGGGGAGCTGTTTTTT
>TRBD2|TRBV7-3|TRBJ2-1|few
CASSFGGDEQFF
TGTGCCAGCAGCTTTGGGGGGGATGAGCAGTTCTTC
>TRBD1|TRBV7-2|TRBJ2-3|-
CASSSGQGADTQYF
TGTGCCAGCAGCTCAGGACAGGGAGCAGATACGCAGTATTTT
>-|TRBV29-1|TRBJ1-1|many
CSVEIGMENTEAFF
TGCAGCGTTGAGATAGGGATGGAGAACACTGAAGCTTTCTTT
>TRBD1|TRBV11-2|TRBJ2-1|few
CASRFRGPEDEQFF
TGTGCCAGCAGGTTTAGGGGGCCCGAAGATGAGCAGTTCTTC
>-|TRBV7-9|TRBJ1-1|-
CASSVQGNTEAFF
TGTGCCAGCAGCGTGCAGGGGAACACTGAAGCTTTCTTT
>-|TRBV11-2|TRBJ2-3|-
CASSLAGLLGGHTQYF
TGTGCCAGCAGCTTAGCCGGTCTCTTAGGGGGGCATACGCAGTATTTT
>TRBD2|TRBV7-9|TRBJ2-1|many
CASSLGTSGGAYNEQFF
TGTGCCAGCAGCCTCGGGACTAGCGGGGGGGCTTACAATGAGCAGTTCTTC
>TRBD2|TRBV3-1|TRBJ2-4|-
CASSLSLAGGNIQYF
TGTGCCAGCAGCCTCTCTCTAGCGGGCGGAAACATTCAGTACTTC
>-|TRBV12-3/TRBV12-4|TRBJ2-1|few
CASSWGSGSSYNEQFF
TGTGCCAGCAGCTGGGGGTCAGGGAGCTCCTACAATGAGCAGTTCTTC
>-|TRBV7-9|TRBJ2-3|-
CASSLRRASTDTQYF
TGTGCCAGCAGCTTACGGAGAGCTAGCACAGATACGCAGTATTTT
>-|TRBV5-1|TRBJ2-3|-
CASSRLGGTNTDTQYF
TGCGCCAGCAGCCGGTTGGGGGGAACAAACACAGATACGCAGTATTTT
>-|TRBV18|TRBJ2-1|few
CASSPPGYNEQFF
TGTGCCAGCTCACCACCGGGGTACAATGAGCAGTTCTTC
>-|TRBV7-8|TRBJ1-2|many
CASSLAAGPAGGYTF
TGTGCCAGCAGCTTAGCCGCGGGGCCGGCGGGGGGCTACACCTTC
>-|TRBV6-2/TRBV6-3|TRBJ2-1|-
CASAPDGSSYNEQFF
TGTGCCAGCGCTCCCGACGGGAGCTCCTACAATGAGCAGTTCTTC
>-|TRBV12-3/TRBV12-4|TRBJ2-7|few
CASSFSVDEQYF
TGTGCCAGCAGTTTTAGCGTGGACGAGCAGTACTTC
>-|TRBV7-8|TRBJ2-1|few
CASSFTGGNEQFF
TGTGCCAGCAGCTTTACCGGAGGCAATGAGCAGTTCTTC